Detailed here is one T cell receptor (beta chain). Germline V gives CDR1 SNHLY, CDR2 FYNNEI. The CDR3 covers 12 residues. With 6 bases removed from V and 5 bases from J, the gap between germline ends came to 11 bases. TCRdb's table, derived via immunoSEQ multiplex PCR, lists solely in-frame clones and lacks some. The data contain around 480,000 clones, 60% to 80% of them seen just once; the ten biggest clones take up approximately 13%. The record originates from a study of shared clonotypes between healthy human individuals. The sample comprised PBMCs. The chain uses TRBV2 and TRBJ2-7, with D possibly TRBD1 on 6 matching bases. This receptor was identified in a middle-aged woman in good health. Some clones in this sample may be carry-over from other donors' samples. The CDR3 DNA is TGTGCCAGCAGCCTAGGACAGAACGAGCAGTACTTC. This sequence encodes CASSLGQNEQYF.